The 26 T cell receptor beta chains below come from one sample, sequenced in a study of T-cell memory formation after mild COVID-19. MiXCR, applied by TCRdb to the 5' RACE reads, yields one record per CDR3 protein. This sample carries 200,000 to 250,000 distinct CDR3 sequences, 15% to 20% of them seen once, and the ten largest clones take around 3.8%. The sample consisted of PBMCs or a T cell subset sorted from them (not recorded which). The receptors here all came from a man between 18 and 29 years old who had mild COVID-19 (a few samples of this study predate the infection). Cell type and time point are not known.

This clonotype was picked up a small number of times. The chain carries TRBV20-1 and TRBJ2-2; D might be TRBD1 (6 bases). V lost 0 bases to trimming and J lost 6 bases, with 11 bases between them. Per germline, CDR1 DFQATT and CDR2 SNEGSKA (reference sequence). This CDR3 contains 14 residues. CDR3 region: CSAREFAGAGELFF. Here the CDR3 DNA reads TGCAGTGCTAGAGAATTCGCAGGGGCCGGGGAGCTGTTTTTT.

The CDR3 reads CATRAGTGGYGYTF. CDR3 DNA: TGCGCCACCCGGGCCGGGACAGGGGGGTATGGCTACACCTTC. J is TRBJ1-2 and V is TRBV5-1; 11 bases agree with TRBD1. Germline V gene lookup returns CDR1 SGHRS and CDR2 YFSETQ. The V segment lost 9 bases and the J segment 5 bases; nucleotides outside the gene matches: 9. The CDR3 extends over 14 amino acids.

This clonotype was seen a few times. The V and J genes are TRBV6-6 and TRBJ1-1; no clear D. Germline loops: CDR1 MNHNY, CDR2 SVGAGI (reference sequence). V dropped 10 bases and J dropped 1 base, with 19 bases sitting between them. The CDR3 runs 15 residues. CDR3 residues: CATGREGRGNTEAFF. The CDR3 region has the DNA TGTGCCACCGGGAGGGAGGGCCGGGGGAACACTGAAGCTTTCTTT.

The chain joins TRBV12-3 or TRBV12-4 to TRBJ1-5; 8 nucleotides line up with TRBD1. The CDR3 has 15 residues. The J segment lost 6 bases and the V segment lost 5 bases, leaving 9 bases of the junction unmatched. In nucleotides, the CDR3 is TGTGCCAGCAGTGTGACCGGACAGGGAAGTCAGCCCCAGCATTTT. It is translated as CASSVTGQGSQPQHF.

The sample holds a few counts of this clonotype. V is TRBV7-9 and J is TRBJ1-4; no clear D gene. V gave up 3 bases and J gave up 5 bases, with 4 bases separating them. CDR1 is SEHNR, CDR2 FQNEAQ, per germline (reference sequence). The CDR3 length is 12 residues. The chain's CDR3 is CASSLGNEKLFF. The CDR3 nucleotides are TGTGCCAGCAGCTTGGGAAATGAAAAACTGTTTTTT.

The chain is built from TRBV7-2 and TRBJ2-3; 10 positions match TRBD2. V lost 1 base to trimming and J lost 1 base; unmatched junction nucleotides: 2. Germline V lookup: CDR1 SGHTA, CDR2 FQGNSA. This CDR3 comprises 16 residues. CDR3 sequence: CASSLGGTSGTDTQYF. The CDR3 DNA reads TGTGCCAGCAGCTTAGGGGGGACTAGCGGCACAGATACGCAGTATTTT. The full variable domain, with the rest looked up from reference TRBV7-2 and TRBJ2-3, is GAGVSQSPSNKVTEKGKDVELRCDPISGHTALYWYRQSLGQGLEFLIYFQGNSAPDKSGLPSDRFSAERTGGSVSTLTIQRTQQEDSAVYLCASSLGGTSGTDTQYFGPGTRLTVL.

The CDR3: CASSLSRVSYEQYF. In DNA form, the CDR3 reads TGTGCCAGCTCACTATCCAGGGTCTCTTACGAGCAGTACTTC. The chain couples TRBV18 to TRBJ2-7, with D perhaps matching TRBD1 (5 bases). Trimming cost V 4 bases and J 4 bases, with 14 bases left between them. Germline V gene data show CDR1 as KGHSH and CDR2 as LQKENI. This CDR3 has 14 residues.

In nucleotides, the CDR3 is TGTGCCAGCAGCCAGGAAATGAGCTCTGGAAACACCATATATTTT. Residues: CASSQEMSSGNTIYF. The chain joins TRBV4-2 to TRBJ1-3; D unclear. CDR1 and CDR2 (germline): LGHNA, YNFKEQ. V was cut by 3 bases and J by 0 bases, with 9 bases left in between. The CDR3 has 15 amino acids.

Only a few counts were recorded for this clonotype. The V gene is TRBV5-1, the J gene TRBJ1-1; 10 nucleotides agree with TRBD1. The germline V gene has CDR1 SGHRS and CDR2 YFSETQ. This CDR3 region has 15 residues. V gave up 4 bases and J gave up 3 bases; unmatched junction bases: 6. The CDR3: CASSRRTGGDTEAFF. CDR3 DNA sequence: TGCGCCAGCAGCCGGAGGACAGGGGGGGACACTGAAGCTTTCTTT.

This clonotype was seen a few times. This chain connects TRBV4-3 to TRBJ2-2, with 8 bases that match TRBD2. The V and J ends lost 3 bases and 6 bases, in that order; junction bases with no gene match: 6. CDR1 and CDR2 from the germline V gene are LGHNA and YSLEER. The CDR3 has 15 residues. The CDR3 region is CASSHGTSPPGELFF. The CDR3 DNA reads TGCGCCAGCAGCCACGGGACTAGTCCCCCCGGGGAGCTGTTTTTT.

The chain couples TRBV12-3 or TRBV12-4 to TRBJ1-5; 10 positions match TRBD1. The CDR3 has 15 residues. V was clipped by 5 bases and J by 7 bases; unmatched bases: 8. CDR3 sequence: CASSPPGQGYQPQHF. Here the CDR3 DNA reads TGTGCCAGCAGTCCGCCGGGACAGGGGTACCAGCCCCAGCATTTT.

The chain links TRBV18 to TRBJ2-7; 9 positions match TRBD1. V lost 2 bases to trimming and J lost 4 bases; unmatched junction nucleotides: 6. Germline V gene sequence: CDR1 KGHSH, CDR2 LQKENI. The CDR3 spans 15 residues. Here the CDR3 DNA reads TGTGCCAGCTCACCAGGACAGGGGACGATGTACGAGCAGTACTTC. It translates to CASSPGQGTMYEQYF.

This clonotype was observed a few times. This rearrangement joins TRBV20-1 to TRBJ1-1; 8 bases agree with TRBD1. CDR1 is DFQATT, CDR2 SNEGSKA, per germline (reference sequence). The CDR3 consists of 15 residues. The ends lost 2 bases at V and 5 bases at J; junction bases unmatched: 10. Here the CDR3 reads CSARPSDRAATEAFF. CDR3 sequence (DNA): TGCAGTGCTAGACCTTCGGACAGGGCCGCAACTGAAGCTTTCTTT.

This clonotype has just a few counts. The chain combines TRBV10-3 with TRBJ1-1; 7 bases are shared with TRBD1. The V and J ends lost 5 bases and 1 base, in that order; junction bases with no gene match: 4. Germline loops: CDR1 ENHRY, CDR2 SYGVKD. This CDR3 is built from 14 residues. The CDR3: CAISFRQGNTEAFF. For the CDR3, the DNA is TGTGCCATCAGTTTTAGACAGGGGAACACTGAAGCTTTCTTT.

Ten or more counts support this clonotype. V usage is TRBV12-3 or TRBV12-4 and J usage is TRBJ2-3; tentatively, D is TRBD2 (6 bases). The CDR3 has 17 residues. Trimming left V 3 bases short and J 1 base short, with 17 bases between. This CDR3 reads CASSLWLRGEGTDTQYF. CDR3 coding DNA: TGTGCCAGCAGTTTGTGGTTGCGGGGTGAGGGCACAGATACGCAGTATTTT.

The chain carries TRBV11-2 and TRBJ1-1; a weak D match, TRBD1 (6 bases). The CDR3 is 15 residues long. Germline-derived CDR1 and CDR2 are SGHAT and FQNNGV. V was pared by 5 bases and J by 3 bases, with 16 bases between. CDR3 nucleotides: TGTGCCAGCAGCCATTATACAGGGAAGGACACTGAAGCTTTCTTT. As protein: CASSHYTGKDTEAFF. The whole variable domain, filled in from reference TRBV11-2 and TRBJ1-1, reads EAGVAQSPRYKIIEKRQSVAFWCNPISGHATLYWYQQILGQGPKLLIQFQNNGVVDDSQLPKDRFSAERLKGVDSTLKIQPAKLEDSAVYLCASSHYTGKDTEAFFGQGTRLTVV.

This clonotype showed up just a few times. The CDR3 protein is CASSLIGSNTGELFF. CDR3 nucleotides: TGCGCCAGCAGCTTAATCGGTTCGAACACCGGGGAGCTGTTTTTT. The V and J genes are TRBV5-1 and TRBJ2-2; D gene uncertain. The V end lost 2 bases, the J end lost 0 bases, and 8 bases lay between the germline ends. The CDR3 contains 15 residues. From germline, CDR1 is SGHRS and CDR2 YFSETQ. Full variable domain (outside the CDR3, taken from reference TRBV5-1 and TRBJ2-2): KAGVTQTPRYLIKTRGQQVTLSCSPISGHRSVSWYQQTPGQGLQFLFEYFSETQRNKGNFPGRFSGRQFSNSRSEMNVSTLELGDSALYLCASSLIGSNTGELFFGEGSRLTVL.

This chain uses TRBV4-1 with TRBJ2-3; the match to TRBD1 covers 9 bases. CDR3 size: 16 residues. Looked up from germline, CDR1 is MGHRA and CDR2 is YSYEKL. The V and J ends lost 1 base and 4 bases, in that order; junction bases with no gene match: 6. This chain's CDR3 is CASSQGGQGLADTQYF. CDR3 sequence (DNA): TGCGCCAGCAGCCAAGGAGGACAGGGGCTGGCAGATACGCAGTATTTT.

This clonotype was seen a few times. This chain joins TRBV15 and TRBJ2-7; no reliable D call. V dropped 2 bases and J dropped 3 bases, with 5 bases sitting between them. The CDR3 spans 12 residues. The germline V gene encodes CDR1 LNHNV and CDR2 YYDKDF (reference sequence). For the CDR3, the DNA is TGTGCCACCAGCAGAAACATCTACGAGCAGTACGTC. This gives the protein CATSRNIYEQYV.

The CDR3 is CASSFKGQDTEAFF. The CDR3 DNA follows: TGTGCCAGCAGCTTCAAGGGGCAGGACACTGAAGCTTTCTTT. The V call is TRBV7-3, the J call TRBJ1-1, with TRBD1 as a possible D gene (5 bases). V was shortened by 3 bases and J by 3 bases, with 11 bases between the two germline ends. The CDR3 runs 14 residues. Germline-derived CDR1 and CDR2 are SGHTA and FQGTGA. The full variable domain, in which reference TRBV7-3 and TRBJ1-1 provide the parts outside the CDR3, is GAGVSQTPSNKVTEKGKYVELRCDPISGHTALYWYRQSLGQGPEFLIYFQGTGAADDSGLPNDRFFAVRPEGSVSTLKIQRTERGDSAVYLCASSFKGQDTEAFFGQGTRLTVV.

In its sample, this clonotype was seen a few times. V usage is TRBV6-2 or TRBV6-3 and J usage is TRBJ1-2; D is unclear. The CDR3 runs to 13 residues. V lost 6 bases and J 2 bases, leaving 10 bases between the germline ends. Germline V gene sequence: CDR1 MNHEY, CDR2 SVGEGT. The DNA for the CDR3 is TGTGCCAGCAGCCAACTCTGGAACTATGGCTACACCTTC. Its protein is CASSQLWNYGYTF.

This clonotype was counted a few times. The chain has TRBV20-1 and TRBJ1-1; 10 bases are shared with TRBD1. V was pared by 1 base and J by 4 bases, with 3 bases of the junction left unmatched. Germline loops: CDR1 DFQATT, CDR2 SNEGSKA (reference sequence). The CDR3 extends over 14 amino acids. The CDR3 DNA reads TGCAGTGCTAGAGTTAGGACAGGGGGCACTGAAGCTTTCTTT. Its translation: CSARVRTGGTEAFF.

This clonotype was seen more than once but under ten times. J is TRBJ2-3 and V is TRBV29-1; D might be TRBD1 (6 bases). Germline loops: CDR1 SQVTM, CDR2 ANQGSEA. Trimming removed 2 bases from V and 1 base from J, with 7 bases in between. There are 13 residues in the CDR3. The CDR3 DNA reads TGCAGCGTTGAAAACAGGGGCACAGATACGCAGTATTTT. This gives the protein CSVENRGTDTQYF.

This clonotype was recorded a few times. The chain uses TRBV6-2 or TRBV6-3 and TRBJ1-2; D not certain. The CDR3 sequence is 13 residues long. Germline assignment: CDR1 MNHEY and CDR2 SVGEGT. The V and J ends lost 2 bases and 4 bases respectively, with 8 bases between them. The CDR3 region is CASSYQAPYGYTF. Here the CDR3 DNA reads TGTGCCAGCAGTTACCAGGCACCCTATGGCTACACCTTC.

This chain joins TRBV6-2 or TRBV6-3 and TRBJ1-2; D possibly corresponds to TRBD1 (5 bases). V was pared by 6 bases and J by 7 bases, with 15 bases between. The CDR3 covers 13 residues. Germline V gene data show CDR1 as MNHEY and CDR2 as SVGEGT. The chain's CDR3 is CASSPTVMSGYTF. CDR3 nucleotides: TGTGCCAGCAGCCCGACAGTGATGAGTGGCTACACCTTC.

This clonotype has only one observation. Here the CDR3 DNA reads TGTGCCAGCAAGACAGGGGGCGAACAGCCCCAGCATTTT. Translation: CASKTGGEQPQHF. V usage is TRBV6-2 or TRBV6-3 and J usage is TRBJ1-5; 10 positions agree with TRBD1. The V gene end was trimmed by 7 bases and the J gene end by 7 bases; junction bases not matched to a gene: 4. CDR3 length: 13 residues. Germline CDR1 and CDR2: MNHEY and SVGEGT.